These T cell receptor beta chains were read from a single sample in a study of CD8 T cells in ankylosing spondylitis. TCRdb recomputed calls from the 5' RACE reads with MiXCR, one row per CDR3 protein. The sample has 350,000 to 450,000 distinct CDR3 sequences, 20% seen once; the top ten hold about an eighth. The specimen sequenced was blood, either unsorted or a sorted T cell fraction (not recorded which). The receptors were gathered from a male donor with ankylosing spondylitis or in good health (not recorded which). The CDR3 runs from the conserved cysteine through the conserved F or W. Fields, in order: D gene, clone size, J gene, V gene, CDR3 length, CDR3 DNA, CDR3 protein. D genes are given only for firm matches. Clone size appears in some rows only: once, few, many, or a class for an expanded clone.

D gene: NA
clone size: few
J gene: TRBJ2-1
V gene: TRBV11-2
CDR3 length: 19
CDR3 DNA: TGTGCCAGCAGCTTAATTGGCTTGGGGGGGCACCTTTCCTACAATGAGCAGTTCTTC
CDR3 protein: CASSLIGLGGHLSYNEQFF

D gene: TRBD2
clone size: NA
J gene: TRBJ2-7
V gene: TRBV6-2/TRBV6-3
CDR3 length: 13
CDR3 DNA: TGTGCCAGCAGTTACATAGCGGGGGAGGAGCAGTACTTC
CDR3 protein: CASSYIAGEEQYF

D gene: TRBD2
clone size: few
J gene: TRBJ2-1
V gene: TRBV6-1
CDR3 length: 16
CDR3 DNA: TGTGCCAGCAACCCCCCGGGACTACCGTCCTACAATGAGCAGTTCTTC
CDR3 protein: CASNPPGLPSYNEQFF

D gene: NA
clone size: NA
J gene: TRBJ2-1
V gene: TRBV12-3/TRBV12-4
CDR3 length: 14
CDR3 DNA: TGTGCCAGCTGGGCTCAGAGCTCCTACAATGAGCAGTTCTTC
CDR3 protein: CASWAQSSYNEQFF

D gene: NA
clone size: NA
J gene: TRBJ2-2
V gene: TRBV20-1
CDR3 length: 13
CDR3 DNA: TGCAGTGCTAAAATTACGAACACCGGGGAGCTGTTTTTT
CDR3 protein: CSAKITNTGELFF

D gene: TRBD2
clone size: few
J gene: TRBJ2-1
V gene: TRBV20-1
CDR3 length: 16
CDR3 DNA: TGCAGTGCTAGAGATAGGTGGGGGGGGTTGTTCGGTGAGCAGTTCTTC
CDR3 protein: CSARDRWGGLFGEQFF

D gene: NA
clone size: few
J gene: TRBJ2-7
V gene: TRBV7-2
CDR3 length: 17
CDR3 DNA: TGTGCCAGCAGCTTGAGGGTCTACCCTTCGCCCCTCTACGAGCAGTACTTC
CDR3 protein: CASSLRVYPSPLYEQYF

D gene: TRBD1
clone size: NA
J gene: TRBJ2-7
V gene: TRBV4-1
CDR3 length: 14
CDR3 DNA: TGCGCCAGCAGCCAAGGGGACAGTGCCTACGAGCAGTACTTC
CDR3 protein: CASSQGDSAYEQYF

D gene: NA
clone size: NA
J gene: TRBJ2-3
V gene: TRBV6-1
CDR3 length: 13
CDR3 DNA: TGTGCCAGCAGTCCCAAAAACACAGATACGCAGTATTTT
CDR3 protein: CASSPKNTDTQYF

D gene: NA
clone size: NA
J gene: TRBJ2-2
V gene: TRBV4-1
CDR3 length: 14
CDR3 DNA: TGCGCCAGCAGCCAAGATCTGGGTTCCGGGGAGCTGTTTTTT
CDR3 protein: CASSQDLGSGELFF

D gene: NA
clone size: few
J gene: TRBJ2-7
V gene: TRBV20-1
CDR3 length: 12
CDR3 DNA: TGCAGTGCTAGTGACGGATCCTACGAGCAGTACTTC
CDR3 protein: CSASDGSYEQYF

D gene: TRBD1
clone size: few
J gene: TRBJ2-2
V gene: TRBV24-1
CDR3 length: 19
CDR3 DNA: TGTGCCACCAGTGATTTGCGTAATAGGAGACAGGGAAACACCGGGGAGCTGTTTTTT
CDR3 protein: CATSDLRNRRQGNTGELFF

D gene: TRBD2
clone size: NA
J gene: TRBJ2-7
V gene: TRBV6-2/TRBV6-3
CDR3 length: 14
CDR3 DNA: TGTGCCAGCAATAGCCCGGGACTAGGAGTTGAGCAGTACTTC
CDR3 protein: CASNSPGLGVEQYF

D gene: NA
clone size: NA
J gene: TRBJ1-1
V gene: TRBV4-2
CDR3 length: 14
CDR3 DNA: TGTGCCAGCAGCCAAGTACAGGTGAACACTGAAGCTTTCTTT
CDR3 protein: CASSQVQVNTEAFF

D gene: NA
clone size: NA
J gene: TRBJ2-2
V gene: TRBV6-5
CDR3 length: 15
CDR3 DNA: TGTGCCAGCAGTTACTCGCGGGAGAACACCGGGGAGCTGTTTTTT
CDR3 protein: CASSYSRENTGELFF

D gene: TRBD1
clone size: NA
J gene: TRBJ2-2
V gene: TRBV12-3/TRBV12-4
CDR3 length: 15
CDR3 DNA: TGTGCCAGCAGATCTCTCAGGGGGCCGACCGGGGAGCTGTTTTTT
CDR3 protein: CASRSLRGPTGELFF

D gene: NA
clone size: NA
J gene: TRBJ2-1
V gene: TRBV4-1
CDR3 length: 17
CDR3 DNA: TGCGCCAGCGGCCAAGATAGGGCGGGTCTGCTGGGGAATGAGCAGTTCTTC
CDR3 protein: CASGQDRAGLLGNEQFF

D gene: NA
clone size: few
J gene: TRBJ2-1
V gene: TRBV27
CDR3 length: 16
CDR3 DNA: TGTGCCAGCAGTCCCTCCTCCGGGGTCTACTACAATGAGCAGTTCTTC
CDR3 protein: CASSPSSGVYYNEQFF

D gene: NA
clone size: NA
J gene: TRBJ1-5
V gene: TRBV4-1
CDR3 length: 13
CDR3 DNA: TGCGCCAGCAGCCCCGAGGAGGGTCAGCCCCAGCATTTT
CDR3 protein: CASSPEEGQPQHF

D gene: TRBD1
clone size: NA
J gene: TRBJ2-7
V gene: TRBV4-1
CDR3 length: 18
CDR3 DNA: TGCGCCAGCAGCCAAAAAAGCCCCGCCGGGACAGGGACCTACGAGCAGTACTTC
CDR3 protein: CASSQKSPAGTGTYEQYF

D gene: NA
clone size: NA
J gene: TRBJ2-2
V gene: TRBV24-1
CDR3 length: 14
CDR3 DNA: TGTGCCACCAGTGATTTGTCGGATGCCGGGGAGCTGTTTTTT
CDR3 protein: CATSDLSDAGELFF

D gene: NA
clone size: NA
J gene: TRBJ2-7
V gene: TRBV20-1
CDR3 length: 14
CDR3 DNA: TGCAGTGCTAGAGATTTAGGGGTAAGGTACGAGCAGTACTTC
CDR3 protein: CSARDLGVRYEQYF

D gene: TRBD2
clone size: NA
J gene: TRBJ2-3
V gene: TRBV7-3
CDR3 length: 18
CDR3 DNA: TGTGCCAGCAGCTTAAAAGCCGTGGGCGGGGGGCATGGAGATACGCAGTATTTT
CDR3 protein: CASSLKAVGGGHGDTQYF

D gene: TRBD2
clone size: few
J gene: TRBJ2-3
V gene: TRBV30
CDR3 length: 14
CDR3 DNA: TGTGCCTGGTGGGGAGGGGCTAGCACAGATACGCAGTATTTT
CDR3 protein: CAWWGGASTDTQYF

D gene: NA
clone size: NA
J gene: TRBJ2-3
V gene: TRBV12-3/TRBV12-4
CDR3 length: 15
CDR3 DNA: TGTGCCAGCAGTGACCCGGGACGGAGCACAGATACGCAGTATTTT
CDR3 protein: CASSDPGRSTDTQYF

D gene: TRBD2
clone size: NA
J gene: TRBJ2-5
V gene: TRBV29-1
CDR3 length: 14
CDR3 DNA: TGCAGCGTTGAAGACCCGGCGGGGGGTCGGTCCCAGTACTTC
CDR3 protein: CSVEDPAGGRSQYF

D gene: TRBD2
clone size: NA
J gene: TRBJ2-2
V gene: TRBV4-1
CDR3 length: 16
CDR3 DNA: TGCGCCAGCGGGACTAGCGCGGATCTGAACACCGGGGAGCTGTTTTTT
CDR3 protein: CASGTSADLNTGELFF

D gene: NA
clone size: NA
J gene: TRBJ2-3
V gene: TRBV29-1
CDR3 length: 15
CDR3 DNA: TGCAGCGTTGAAGATCGGTTAGCCCTCACAGATACGCAGTATTTT
CDR3 protein: CSVEDRLALTDTQYF

D gene: TRBD2
clone size: many
J gene: TRBJ2-1
V gene: TRBV12-3/TRBV12-4
CDR3 length: 14
CDR3 DNA: TGTGCCAGCAGTTCGGGACTAGCGTCGGATGAGCAGTTCTTC
CDR3 protein: CASSSGLASDEQFF

D gene: TRBD2
clone size: few
J gene: TRBJ2-1
V gene: TRBV19
CDR3 length: 17
CDR3 DNA: TGTGCCAGTAGTATGGCTAGCGGGGGGGCAGCCGACAATGAGCAGTTCTTC
CDR3 protein: CASSMASGGAADNEQFF

D gene: TRBD1
clone size: few
J gene: TRBJ1-2
V gene: TRBV29-1
CDR3 length: 11
CDR3 DNA: TGCAGCGTAGGGGGACAGGGAGGCTACACCTTC
CDR3 protein: CSVGGQGGYTF

D gene: TRBD2
clone size: NA
J gene: TRBJ2-7
V gene: TRBV19
CDR3 length: 13
CDR3 DNA: TGTGCCAGTAGTGCGGGACTAGTCTACGAGCAGTACTTC
CDR3 protein: CASSAGLVYEQYF

D gene: NA
clone size: NA
J gene: TRBJ2-1
V gene: TRBV9
CDR3 length: 14
CDR3 DNA: TGTGCCAGCAGCGTTGGGACTGGGCCATCTGAGCAGTTCTTC
CDR3 protein: CASSVGTGPSEQFF

D gene: TRBD2
clone size: NA
J gene: TRBJ2-3
V gene: TRBV6-5
CDR3 length: 17
CDR3 DNA: TGTGCCAGCAGTTACGTACTAGCGGGGGAGGCTGCAGATACGCAGTATTTT
CDR3 protein: CASSYVLAGEAADTQYF

D gene: NA
clone size: few
J gene: TRBJ1-1
V gene: TRBV4-1
CDR3 length: 14
CDR3 DNA: TGCGCCAGCAGCCAAGATAAGGCGAACACTGAAGCTTTCTTT
CDR3 protein: CASSQDKANTEAFF

D gene: NA
clone size: NA
J gene: TRBJ2-7
V gene: TRBV27
CDR3 length: 14
CDR3 DNA: TGTGCCAGCAGTTTCTTGGGGGCCTACTACGAGCAGTACTTC
CDR3 protein: CASSFLGAYYEQYF

D gene: TRBD1
clone size: few
J gene: TRBJ2-3
V gene: TRBV7-8
CDR3 length: 16
CDR3 DNA: TGTGCCAGCAGCTTAGTAGGGGGCGGCCTCACAGATACGCAGTATTTT
CDR3 protein: CASSLVGGGLTDTQYF

D gene: TRBD2
clone size: NA
J gene: TRBJ2-1
V gene: TRBV5-6
CDR3 length: 15
CDR3 DNA: TGTGCCAGCAGCTTGGCTAGCGGGGGAGACAATGAGCAGTTCTTC
CDR3 protein: CASSLASGGDNEQFF

D gene: NA
clone size: many
J gene: TRBJ2-7
V gene: TRBV12-3/TRBV12-4
CDR3 length: 12
CDR3 DNA: TGTGCCAGCAGTCCTAGCTCCTACGAGCAGTACTTC
CDR3 protein: CASSPSSYEQYF

D gene: NA
clone size: few
J gene: TRBJ1-6
V gene: TRBV12-3/TRBV12-4
CDR3 length: 15
CDR3 DNA: TGTGCCAGCAGTTTAGGTCAGGGGTATAATTCACCCCTCCACTTT
CDR3 protein: CASSLGQGYNSPLHF

D gene: NA
clone size: few
J gene: TRBJ2-7
V gene: TRBV7-2
CDR3 length: 12
CDR3 DNA: TGTGCCAGCAGGGACATCTCCTACGAGCAGTACTTC
CDR3 protein: CASRDISYEQYF

D gene: NA
clone size: few
J gene: TRBJ2-7
V gene: TRBV9
CDR3 length: 13
CDR3 DNA: TGTGCCAGCAGCGTAGATGGAGGGGGCGAGCAGTACTTC
CDR3 protein: CASSVDGGGEQYF

D gene: NA
clone size: many
J gene: TRBJ2-7
V gene: TRBV20-1
CDR3 length: 13
CDR3 DNA: TGCAGTGCTAGAGTGACCGGCTCCTACGAGCAGTACTTC
CDR3 protein: CSARVTGSYEQYF

D gene: TRBD1
clone size: many
J gene: TRBJ2-7
V gene: TRBV12-3/TRBV12-4
CDR3 length: 13
CDR3 DNA: TGTGCCAGCAGTTTGGGCAGGGGGTACGAGCAGTACTTC
CDR3 protein: CASSLGRGYEQYF

D gene: NA
clone size: few
J gene: TRBJ2-7
V gene: TRBV29-1
CDR3 length: 12
CDR3 DNA: TGCAGCGTTGTGGCAGGGAACTACGAGCAGTACTTC
CDR3 protein: CSVVAGNYEQYF

D gene: TRBD2
clone size: NA
J gene: TRBJ2-2
V gene: TRBV9
CDR3 length: 16
CDR3 DNA: TGTGCCAGCAGCACTAGCGGGGGGCCGAACACCGGGGAGCTGTTTTTT
CDR3 protein: CASSTSGGPNTGELFF

D gene: TRBD1
clone size: few
J gene: TRBJ2-1
V gene: TRBV27
CDR3 length: 18
CDR3 DNA: TGTGCCAGCAGCCAGAACCGGGACAGGCCCTTCCAATACAATGAGCAGTTCTTC
CDR3 protein: CASSQNRDRPFQYNEQFF

D gene: NA
clone size: NA
J gene: TRBJ2-3
V gene: TRBV20-1
CDR3 length: 15
CDR3 DNA: TGCAGTGCTAGAGATCCCATGATCACCACAGATACGCAGTATTTT
CDR3 protein: CSARDPMITTDTQYF

D gene: TRBD1
clone size: NA
J gene: TRBJ1-4
V gene: TRBV7-6
CDR3 length: 15
CDR3 DNA: TGTGCCAGCAGCTTAGGGGCGGGACAGAATGAAAAACTGTTTTTT
CDR3 protein: CASSLGAGQNEKLFF

D gene: NA
clone size: NA
J gene: TRBJ2-7
V gene: TRBV7-9
CDR3 length: 14
CDR3 DNA: TGTGCCAGCAGCTTAGTAGCAGGGACCTACGAGCAGTACTTC
CDR3 protein: CASSLVAGTYEQYF